The next 24 T cell receptor beta chains were all read from a single sample in a study of vaccination and CD4 T cells after COVID-19. The antigens these receptors bind are not known. An Oncomine TCR Beta short-read assay was used to sequence the DNA from cultured CD4+ T cells. MiXCR, applied by TCRdb to the PCR reads, yields one record per CDR3 protein. The table includes 7,500 to 8,500 distinct CDR3 sequences, about 61% detected once. Treatment here: approximately 9-day PBMC culture with coronavirus spike peptide pools or control peptides (ViraFEST assay). Material: CD4+ T cells from blood, cultured in vitro. These TCRs come from a human donor who had recovered from COVID-19.

The V gene is TRBV29-1, the J gene TRBJ2-2; 7 bases match TRBD1. Germline CDR1 SQVTM, CDR2 ANQGSEA. The CDR3 contains 14 residues. Unmatched junction bases numbered 8, after V lost 7 bases and J lost 3 bases. CDR3 in amino acids: CSARTGVDTGELFF. CDR3 in DNA: TGCAGCGCACGGACAGGAGTAGACACCGGGGAGCTGTTTTTT.

This clonotype has a handful of counts. The V gene is TRBV6-1, the J gene TRBJ1-6; perhaps TRBD1 as D (6 bases). Per the germline V gene, CDR1 is MNHNS and CDR2 is SASEGT. V was trimmed by 7 bases and J by 8 bases, leaving 12 bases between them. There are 13 residues in the CDR3. CDR3 loop: CASTGARYSPLHF. The CDR3 nucleotides read TGTGCCAGCACGGGGGCACGGTATTCACCCCTCCACTTT.

This clonotype was seen once. The rearrangement uses TRBV20-1 and TRBJ2-5, with 9 bases fitting TRBD1. The CDR3 has 17 amino acids. Germline lookup yields CDR1 DFQATT and CDR2 SNEGSKA (reference sequence). The V and J ends lost 6 bases and 4 bases, in that order; junction bases with no gene match: 18. CDR3 amino acids: CSAGGGTGLPKGETQYF. The CDR3, as DNA: TGCAGTGCAGGGGGCGGGACAGGGCTTCCGAAGGGAGAGACCCAGTACTTC.

The chain joins TRBV28 to TRBJ1-2; TRBD1 matches at 8 bases. The CDR3 covers 13 residues. The germline V gene encodes CDR1 MDHEN and CDR2 SYDVKM. Unmatched junction bases numbered 9, after V lost 10 bases and J lost 5 bases. This CDR3 reads CATPGTGAYGYTF. DNA for the CDR3: TGTGCCACCCCCGGGACAGGAGCATATGGCTACACCTTC.

This rearrangement joins TRBV24-1 to TRBJ1-5; the match to TRBD1 covers 8 bases. The CDR3 has 18 amino acids. CDR1 and CDR2 (germline): KGHDR, SFDVKD. Trimming cost V 7 bases and J 0 bases; bases outside gene matches: 13. The CDR3 region has the DNA TGTGCCACCAGGGAACCCGGACAGGGAGCCCCTAGCAATCAGCCCCAGCATTTT. This codes for CATREPGQGAPSNQPQHF.

The chain joins TRBV20-1 to TRBJ1-1; 7 bases are a match to TRBD1. V was pared by 6 bases and J by 1 base, with 5 bases of the junction left unmatched. The CDR3 has 13 residues. Germline V gives CDR1 DFQATT, CDR2 SNEGSKA (reference sequence). CDR3 in amino acids: CSATGTANTEAFF. The CDR3 nucleotides are TGCAGTGCCACCGGGACAGCGAACACTGAAGCTTTCTTT.

This clonotype is termed medium-sized. The J gene is TRBJ2-5, the V gene TRBV9, with D maybe TRBD1 (6 bases). Per germline, CDR1 SGDLS and CDR2 YYNGEE. The CDR3 totals 15 residues. The V end was cut by 1 base, the J end by 0 bases, with 10 bases between. The CDR3 DNA sequence: TGTGCCAGCAGCGTAACAGGGATTAACCAAGAGACCCAGTACTTC. Its protein product is CASSVTGINQETQYF.

This clonotype was detected only a few times. CDR3: CASSLGGPWEAGVEQYF. The CDR3 DNA reads TGTGCCAGCAGCTTAGGGGGACCTTGGGAAGCGGGAGTAGAGCAGTACTTC. The chain joins TRBV7-8 to TRBJ2-7; TRBD2 agrees at 8 bases. J lost 7 bases, V lost 1 base, and 15 bases had no gene match. The CDR3 consists of 17 residues. Germline values: CDR1 SGHVS, CDR2 FQNEAQ.

The genes are TRBV7-3 and TRBJ2-5, with TRBD1 matching 11 bases. The CDR3 has 14 residues. Trimming at V came to 4 bases and at J to 4 bases, leaving 2 bases not matched to a gene. CDR1 is SGHTA and CDR2 is FQGTGA in the germline V gene. CDR3 loop: CASSWTGGRETQYF. The DNA for the CDR3 is TGTGCCAGCAGCTGGACAGGGGGCAGAGAGACCCAGTACTTC.

The chain carries TRBV7-9 and TRBJ2-5; TRBD2 matches 11 bases. The junction had 3 bases not matched to a gene; V was cut back by 3 bases and J by 0 bases. Germline V CDR1 and CDR2: SEHNR, FQNEAQ (reference sequence). This CDR3 has 16 amino acids. The CDR3 sequence: CASSFGTSGYQETQYF. In DNA form, the CDR3 reads TGTGCCAGCAGCTTCGGGACTAGCGGCTACCAAGAGACCCAGTACTTC.

This clonotype showed up just a few times. The J gene is TRBJ1-6, the V gene TRBV2, with 7 bases fitting TRBD1. V dropped 6 bases and J dropped 2; count of bases not matched to a gene: 4. The CDR3 is made up of 15 amino acids. Germline-derived CDR1 and CDR2 are SNHLY and FYNNEI. CDR3: CASRGQGAYNSPLHF. The CDR3 nucleotides are TGTGCCAGCAGGGGGCAGGGGGCCTATAATTCACCCCTCCACTTT.

The chain has TRBV6-1 and TRBJ1-2; 8 nucleotides align to TRBD1. The CDR3 consists of 14 residues. Germline CDR1 MNHNS, CDR2 SASEGT. The V and J ends lost 7 bases and 3 bases, in that order; junction bases with no gene match: 7. The CDR3 is CASNPGQGYYGYTF. The CDR3 nucleotides are TGTGCCAGCAACCCCGGACAGGGCTACTATGGCTACACCTTC.

This chain uses TRBV20-1 with TRBJ1-2, with D uncertain. The CDR3 loop spans 11 amino acids. V lost 6 bases to trimming and J lost 6 bases, with 11 bases between them. Germline V lookup: CDR1 DFQATT, CDR2 SNEGSKA (reference sequence). The CDR3 DNA reads as TGCAGTGCCCGACCCTTCGATGGCTACACCTTC. Translation gives CSARPFDGYTF.

The V gene is TRBV2, the J gene TRBJ2-5; TRBD2 matches 8 bases. The CDR3 contains 14 residues. CDR1 is SNHLY, CDR2 FYNNEI, per germline. The V segment lost 3 bases and the J segment 5 bases; nucleotides outside the gene matches: 5. The CDR3, as DNA: TGTGCCAGCAGTGAGGTTAGCGGGGCCGAGACCCAGTACTTC. This codes for CASSEVSGAETQYF. Based on the CDR3 plus reference TRBV2 and TRBJ2-5, the full variable domain is EPEVTQTPSHQVTQMGQEVILRCVPISNHLYFYWYRQILGQKVEFLVSFYNNEISEKSEIFDDQFSVERPDGSNFTLKIRSTKLEDSAMYFCASSEVSGAETQYFGPGTRLLVL.

The chain is built from TRBV25-1 and TRBJ2-7, with TRBD2 matching 12 bases. CDR1 and CDR2 (germline): MGHDK, SYGVNS. The CDR3 is 15 residues long. V lost 3 bases to trimming and J lost 3 bases; unmatched junction nucleotides: 3. In nucleotides, the CDR3 is TGTGCCAGCAGTGAGTCTAGCGGGGGGGTCTACGAGCAGTACTTC. It yields the protein CASSESSGGVYEQYF.

The chain combines TRBV20-1 with TRBJ1-5, with 8 bases lining up with TRBD1. This CDR3 comprises 16 residues. V dropped 0 bases and J dropped 6; count of bases not matched to a gene: 10. Germline lookup yields CDR1 DFQATT and CDR2 SNEGSKA (reference sequence). CDR3 in amino acids: CSARDPYRGGSQPQHF. DNA of the CDR3: TGCAGTGCTAGAGATCCTTACAGGGGGGGAAGTCAGCCCCAGCATTTT.

This clonotype was detected only a few times. The chain carries TRBV6-1 and TRBJ1-5, with D unresolved. The CDR3 spans 14 residues. CDR1 MNHNS and CDR2 SASEGT come from the germline V gene. Trimming took 1 base from V and 9 from J, leaving 13 bases between them. The CDR3 region is CASSEGGPIRPQHF. The DNA of the CDR3 is TGTGCCAGCAGTGAAGGTGGACCGATCCGGCCCCAGCATTTT.

The chain is built from TRBV7-2 and TRBJ1-5; D is undetermined. Trimming stripped 4 bases from V and 5 bases from J, with 12 bases between. The CDR3 extends over 14 amino acids. Germline V lookup: CDR1 SGHTA, CDR2 FQGNSA. The CDR3, as DNA: TGTGCCAGCAGCTCTACCGGGCCGTATCAGCCCCAGCATTTT. Its translation: CASSSTGPYQPQHF.

The rearrangement uses TRBV20-1 and TRBJ2-3; 13 bases fit TRBD2. This CDR3 contains 14 residues. The V and J ends lost 5 bases and 6 bases, in that order; junction bases with no gene match: 5. Germline CDR1 is DFQATT and CDR2 is SNEGSKA (reference sequence). This CDR3 reads CSASTSGRGDTQYF. The CDR3 DNA follows: TGCAGTGCTTCCACTAGCGGGAGGGGGGATACGCAGTATTTT.

The gene calls are TRBV6-1 and TRBJ2-3; possibly TRBD2 for D (6 bases). The CDR3 has 14 amino acids. Between the trimmed V and J ends, which lost 4 bases and 4 bases, there was a span of 12 bases. CDR1 and CDR2 (germline): MNHNS, SASEGT. CDR3 protein: CASSAQSGADTQYF. The DNA of the CDR3 is TGTGCCAGCAGTGCCCAGTCGGGGGCAGATACGCAGTATTTT.

This clonotype was counted a single time. The chain uses TRBV6-1 and TRBJ1-1; TRBD1 matches 9 bases. With V trimmed by 10 bases and J by 4 bases, 16 bases remained unmatched. This CDR3 spans 16 amino acids. Per germline, CDR1 MNHNS and CDR2 SASEGT. CDR3 protein: CATSHRDRVTGTEAFF. The CDR3 DNA sequence: TGTGCCACCTCTCACCGGGACAGGGTAACTGGCACTGAAGCTTTCTTT.

This clonotype was found a few times. V gene TRBV2 combines with J gene TRBJ2-3; 13 nucleotides agree with TRBD2. V lost 4 bases to trimming and J lost 0 bases; unmatched junction nucleotides: 7. The germline gives CDR1 SNHLY, CDR2 FYNNEI. This CDR3 has 18 amino acids. The CDR3 region is CASSAWTSGGPSTDTQYF. CDR3 nucleotides: TGTGCCAGCAGTGCCTGGACTAGCGGGGGCCCTAGCACAGATACGCAGTATTTT.

The chain uses TRBV20-1 and TRBJ2-1; D is possibly TRBD2 (6 bases). CDR1 and CDR2 from the germline V gene are DFQATT and SNEGSKA (reference sequence). Deletions cut 3 bases from V and 0 bases from J, with 12 bases between. CDR3 length: 15 amino acids. CDR3 bases: TGCAGTGCTAGGGCGGGACCGAGCTCCTACAATGAGCAGTTCTTC. It codes for CSARAGPSSYNEQFF.

The rearrangement joins TRBV6-2 or TRBV6-3 to TRBJ1-1, with D possibly being TRBD1 (5 bases). V shed 0 bases and J shed 6 bases, with 14 bases lying between them. The CDR3 loop spans 15 amino acids. Germline CDR1 and CDR2: MNHEY and SVGEGT. CDR3 region: CASSYSRGRGAEAFF. CDR3 in DNA: TGTGCCAGCAGTTACTCGAGGGGACGGGGTGCTGAAGCTTTCTTT.